A selection of T cell receptor beta chains follows, all from one sample in a study of blood T cell repertoires in COVID-19. Profiled with immunoSEQ multiplex PCR; TCRdb holds only in-frame clones, not every one. This sample has 250,000 to 400,000 clones, with around nine tenths found just once. Material: peripheral blood. The receptors were sampled from a man aged 45-65 years with active or convalescent COVID-19. CDR3s include the opening cysteine and the closing phenylalanine or tryptophan. Each record gives: clone size, V gene, D gene, CDR3 length, J gene, CDR3 protein, CDR3 DNA. The D gene is left open where the match is weak. Clone size is given for some rows only: seen once, a few or many times, or a class if the clone is expanded.

-	TRBV21-1	-	18	TRBJ1-2	CASSTRDRGAGPNYGYTF	TGTGCCAGCAGCACTCGGGACAGGGGAGCTGGACCTAACTATGGCTACACCTTC
-	TRBV3-1/TRBV3-2	TRBD2	13	TRBJ2-2	CASSPGGPGELFF	TGTGCCAGCAGCCCGGGGGGGCCCGGGGAGCTGTTTTTT
-	TRBV10-3	TRBD2	20	TRBJ2-1	CAISVTVTGTSGISYNEQFF	TGTGCCATCAGTGTGACAGTCACCGGGACTAGCGGGATTTCCTACAATGAGCAGTTCTTC
-	TRBV15	-	14	TRBJ2-7	CATSRDRGTYEQYF	TGTGCCACCAGCAGAGATCGAGGGACTTACGAGCAGTACTTC
-	TRBV2	TRBD1	13	TRBJ2-5	CASIPGTGATQYF	TGTGCCAGCATTCCCGGGACAGGGGCGACCCAGTACTTC
once	TRBV19	TRBD1	14	TRBJ1-1	CASSWGQPNTEAFF	TGTGCCAGTAGTTGGGGACAGCCGAACACTGAAGCTTTCTTT
-	TRBV28	TRBD2	16	TRBJ2-3	CASSLASGRAVDTQYF	TGTGCCAGCAGTTTAGCGTCCGGGAGGGCGGTAGATACGCAGTATTTT
-	TRBV27	TRBD1	13	TRBJ1-1	CASSSDRGTEAFF	TGTGCCAGCAGTTCCGACAGGGGAACTGAAGCTTTCTTT
-	TRBV30	-	14	TRBJ1-1	CAWAGGGVETEAFF	TGTGCCTGGGCCGGCGGGGGGGTGGAAACTGAAGCTTTCTTT
once	TRBV3-1/TRBV3-2	TRBD1	14	TRBJ2-2	CASSQGRGTGELFF	TGTGCCAGCAGCCAAGGCAGGGGGACCGGGGAGCTGTTTTTT
-	TRBV28	-	15	TRBJ1-2	CASSLSLGQGHGYTF	TGTGCCAGCAGTTTGTCGCTTGGGCAGGGCCACGGCTACACCTTC
-	TRBV11-3	-	15	TRBJ1-5	CAKGGGRDKAQPQHF	TGTGCCAAGGGGGGGGGCCGGGACAAGGCTCAGCCCCAGCATTTT
-	TRBV5-1	TRBD1	14	TRBJ1-3	CASSSGQGGNTIYF	TGCGCCAGCAGCTCCGGACAGGGTGGAAACACCATATATTTT
-	TRBV3-1/TRBV3-2	-	15	TRBJ1-6	CASSQDSSSGSPLHF	TGTGCCAGCAGCCAAGACTCTTCTTCAGGTTCACCCCTCCACTTT